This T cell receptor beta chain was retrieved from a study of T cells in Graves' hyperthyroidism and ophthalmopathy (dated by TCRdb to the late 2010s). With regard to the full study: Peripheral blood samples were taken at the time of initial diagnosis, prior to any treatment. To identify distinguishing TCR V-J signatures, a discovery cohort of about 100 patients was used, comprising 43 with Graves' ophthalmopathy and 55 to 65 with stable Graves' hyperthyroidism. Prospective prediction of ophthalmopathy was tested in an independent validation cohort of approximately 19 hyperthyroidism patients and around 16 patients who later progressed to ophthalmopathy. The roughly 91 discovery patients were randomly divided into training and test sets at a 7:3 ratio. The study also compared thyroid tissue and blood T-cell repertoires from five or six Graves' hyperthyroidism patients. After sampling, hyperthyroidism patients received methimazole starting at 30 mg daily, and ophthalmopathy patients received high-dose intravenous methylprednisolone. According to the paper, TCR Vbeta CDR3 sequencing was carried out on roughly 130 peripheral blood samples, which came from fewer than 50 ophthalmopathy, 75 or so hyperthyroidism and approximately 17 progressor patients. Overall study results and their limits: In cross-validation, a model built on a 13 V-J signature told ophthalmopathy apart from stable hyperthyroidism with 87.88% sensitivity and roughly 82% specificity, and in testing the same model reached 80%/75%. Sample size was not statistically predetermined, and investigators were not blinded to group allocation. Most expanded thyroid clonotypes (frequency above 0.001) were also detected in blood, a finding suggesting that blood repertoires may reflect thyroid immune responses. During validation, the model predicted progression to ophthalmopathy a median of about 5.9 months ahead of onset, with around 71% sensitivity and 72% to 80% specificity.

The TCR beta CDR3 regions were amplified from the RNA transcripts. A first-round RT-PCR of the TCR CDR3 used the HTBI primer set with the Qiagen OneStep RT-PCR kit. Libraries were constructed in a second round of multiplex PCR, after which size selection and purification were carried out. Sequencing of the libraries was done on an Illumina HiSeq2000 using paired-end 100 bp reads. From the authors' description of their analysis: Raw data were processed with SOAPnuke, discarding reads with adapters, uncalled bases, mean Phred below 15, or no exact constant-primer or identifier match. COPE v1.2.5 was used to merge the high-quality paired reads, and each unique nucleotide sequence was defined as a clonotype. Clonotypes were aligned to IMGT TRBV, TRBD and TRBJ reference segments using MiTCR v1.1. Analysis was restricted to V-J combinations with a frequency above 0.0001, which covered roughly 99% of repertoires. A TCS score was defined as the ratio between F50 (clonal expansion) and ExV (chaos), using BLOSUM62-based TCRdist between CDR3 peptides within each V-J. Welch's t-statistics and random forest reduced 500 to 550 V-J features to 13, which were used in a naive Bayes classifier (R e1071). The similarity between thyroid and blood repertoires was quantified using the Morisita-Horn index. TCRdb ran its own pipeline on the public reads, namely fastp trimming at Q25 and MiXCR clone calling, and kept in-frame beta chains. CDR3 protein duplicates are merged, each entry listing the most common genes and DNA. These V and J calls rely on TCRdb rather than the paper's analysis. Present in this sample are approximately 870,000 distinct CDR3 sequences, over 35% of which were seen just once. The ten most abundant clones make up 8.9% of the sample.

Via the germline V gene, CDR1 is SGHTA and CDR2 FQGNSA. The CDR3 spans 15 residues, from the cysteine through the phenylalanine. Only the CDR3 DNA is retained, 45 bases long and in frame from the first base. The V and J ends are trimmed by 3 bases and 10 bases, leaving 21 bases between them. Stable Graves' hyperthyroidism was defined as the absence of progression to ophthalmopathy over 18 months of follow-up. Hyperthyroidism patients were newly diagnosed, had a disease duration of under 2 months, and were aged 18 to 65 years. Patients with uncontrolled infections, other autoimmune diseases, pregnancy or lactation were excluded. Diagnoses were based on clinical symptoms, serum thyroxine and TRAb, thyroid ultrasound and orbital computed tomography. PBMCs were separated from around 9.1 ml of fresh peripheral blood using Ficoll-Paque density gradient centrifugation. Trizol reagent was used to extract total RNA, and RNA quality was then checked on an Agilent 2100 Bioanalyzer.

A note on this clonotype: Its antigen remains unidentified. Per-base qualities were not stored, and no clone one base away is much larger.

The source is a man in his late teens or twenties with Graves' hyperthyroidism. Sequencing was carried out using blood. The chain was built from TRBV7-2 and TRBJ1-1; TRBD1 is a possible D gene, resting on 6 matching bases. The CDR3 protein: CASSFRQGTSLGAFF. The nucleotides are TGTGCCAGCAGCTTTCGTCAGGGGACTTCGTTGGGAGCTTTCTTT. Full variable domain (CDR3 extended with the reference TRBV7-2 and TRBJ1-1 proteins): GAGVSQSPSNKVTEKGKDVELRCDPISGHTALYWYRQSLGQGLEFLIYFQGNSAPDKSGLPSDRFSAERTGGSVSTLTIQRTQQEDSAVYLCASSFRQGTSLGAFFGQGTRLTVV.